These T cell receptor beta chains were read from a single sample in a study of T cell changes during pregnancy in multiple sclerosis. TCRdb's copy holds only in-frame clones and misses some; the assay was immunoSEQ multiplex PCR. The sample holds approximately 87,000 clones, over 80% seen once. The material sequenced was CD4+ T cells from peripheral blood mononuclear cells, taken in the second trimester of pregnancy. The receptors were sampled from a female donor with multiple sclerosis, enrolled in a pregnancy study. Each CDR3 is given with its conserved first and last residue. A D gene is named only where the DNA matches it firmly. The size field is filled for only some rows; it gives once, few, many or a size class.

V gene,clone size,D gene,J gene,CDR3 DNA,CDR3 protein
TRBV6-1,NA,NA,TRBJ1-2,TGTGCCAGCAGTCGGGCAGCCAAAACGGGGTATGGCTACACCTTC,CASSRAAKTGYGYTF
TRBV5-6,NA,TRBD1,TRBJ2-7,TGTGCCAGCAGCTCGGGACAGGGGTGGGGTGGGCAGTACTTC,CASSSGQGWGGQYF
TRBV5-1,NA,TRBD1,TRBJ2-7,TGCGCCAGCAGCAATACAGGGGGCAACTACGAGCAGTACTTC,CASSNTGGNYEQYF
TRBV4-3,once,TRBD2,TRBJ2-3,TGCGCCAGCAGCCAAAGCGGGGGGCGGGGAGATACGCAGTATTTT,CASSQSGGRGDTQYF
TRBV6-4,NA,NA,TRBJ2-3,TGTGCCAGCACCCACCACAGGGAGCCAGATACGCAGTATTTT,CASTHHREPDTQYF
TRBV15,NA,NA,TRBJ2-7,TGTGCCACCGGGCAGGGGATCATTTACGAGCAGTACTTC,CATGQGIIYEQYF
TRBV5-1,NA,NA,TRBJ1-1,TGCGCCAGCAGCTTGGGAGGGCTGAACACTGAAGCTTTCTTT,CASSLGGLNTEAFF
TRBV7-8,NA,TRBD2,TRBJ2-2,TGTGCCAGCAGCTTAGGACTAGCGTACACCGGGGAGCTGTTTTTT,CASSLGLAYTGELFF
TRBV19,few,TRBD1,TRBJ2-7,TGTGCCAGTAGAGGGATACGGACAGGAGCTTTAGCCGAGCAGTACTTC,CASRGIRTGALAEQYF
TRBV6-1,NA,NA,TRBJ1-3,TGTGCCAGCAGTGAAGGGGCCACTGGAAACACCATATATTTT,CASSEGATGNTIYF
TRBV7-9,once,NA,TRBJ2-7,TGTGCCAGCAGCACCCGGTCCACTTCAGGGTTTGACGAGCAGTACTTC,CASSTRSTSGFDEQYF
TRBV29-1,NA,TRBD1,TRBJ2-7,TGCAGCGTCGGGACAGTGGGTCCCTACGAGCAGTACTTC,CSVGTVGPYEQYF
TRBV19,NA,NA,TRBJ2-5,TGTGCCAGTAGTATGGTTCAGCAAGAGACCCAGTACTTC,CASSMVQQETQYF
TRBV6-1,NA,TRBD1,TRBJ1-5,TGTGCCAGCAGTGTCGGACAGGATCAGCCCCAGCATTTT,CASSVGQDQPQHF
TRBV18,NA,TRBD2,TRBJ2-7,TGTGCCAGCTCATCCCGGGACTACCCTTTTGAGCAGTACTTC,CASSSRDYPFEQYF
TRBV29-1,NA,NA,TRBJ2-1,TGCAGCAAGACAGTATCGGGTTACAATGAGCAGTTCTTC,CSKTVSGYNEQFF
TRBV6-6,NA,TRBD1,TRBJ1-1,TGTGCCAGCAGACCCGGACAGGGGGCTGGGAACACTGAAGCTTTCTTT,CASRPGQGAGNTEAFF
TRBV7-9,NA,TRBD1,TRBJ1-1,TGTGCCAGCAGCTTAATTTCGACAGGGGTTGGGCGAGCTTTCTTT,CASSLISTGVGRAFF
TRBV5-1,NA,TRBD2,TRBJ2-3,TGCGCCAGCAGCTTGGACCGGGAGGGCACAGATACGCAGTATTTT,CASSLDREGTDTQYF
TRBV5-6,once,TRBD2,TRBJ2-7,TGTGCCAGCAGCTTGTCGGCTAGCGGTACCTACGAGCAGTACTTC,CASSLSASGTYEQYF